This TCR beta chain was captured by sequencing in a study of T cell responses to AZD1222 COVID-19 vaccine. Whole-study findings and limits: A mostly white British donor set with more females was recruited, and clonal diversity was possibly underestimated. Of spike-specific TCRs, nearly half reportedly target regions left unmutated in variants. Spike was spanned by vaccine-associated CD4 TCRs, with dominance at 160-218 and 743-854.

Note on this clone: Its antigen remains unknown.

Sequencing used immunoSEQ multiplex PCR; TCRdb keeps in-frame clones, though not all of them. The sample records roughly 120,000 clones, nearly 90% being singletons. The V gene end was trimmed by 1 base and the J gene end by 6 bases; junction bases not matched to a gene: 5. This CDR3 spans 15 amino acids. CDR1 MGHRA and CDR2 YSYEKL come from the germline V gene. The chain employs TRBV4-1 and TRBJ2-4, with 8 bases fitting TRBD2. The source material was peripheral blood, sampled on day 0 of MenACWY control vaccination. The source of this sequence is an adult in good health. The CDR3 sequence: CASSQGQRGINIQYF. The DNA of the CDR3 is TGCGCCAGCAGCCAAGGGCAGCGGGGGATAAACATTCAGTACTTC.